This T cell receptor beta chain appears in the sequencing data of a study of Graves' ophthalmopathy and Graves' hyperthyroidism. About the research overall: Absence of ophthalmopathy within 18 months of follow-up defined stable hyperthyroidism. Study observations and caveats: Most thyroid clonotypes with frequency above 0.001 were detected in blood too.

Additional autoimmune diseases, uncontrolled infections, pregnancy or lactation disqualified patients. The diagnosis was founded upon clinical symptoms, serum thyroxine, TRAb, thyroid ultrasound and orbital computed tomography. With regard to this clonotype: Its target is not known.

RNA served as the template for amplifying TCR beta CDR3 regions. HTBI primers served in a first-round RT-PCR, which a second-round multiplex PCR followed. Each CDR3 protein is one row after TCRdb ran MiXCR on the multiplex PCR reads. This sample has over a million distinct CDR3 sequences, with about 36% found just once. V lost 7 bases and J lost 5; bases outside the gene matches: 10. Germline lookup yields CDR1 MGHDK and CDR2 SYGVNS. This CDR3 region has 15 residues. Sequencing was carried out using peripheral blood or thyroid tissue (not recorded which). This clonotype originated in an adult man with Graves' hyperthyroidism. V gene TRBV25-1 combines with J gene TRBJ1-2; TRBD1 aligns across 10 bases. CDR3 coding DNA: TGTGCCAGCACCGACCCGGGACAGGGGCTATATGGCTACACCTTC. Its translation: CASTDPGQGLYGYTF.